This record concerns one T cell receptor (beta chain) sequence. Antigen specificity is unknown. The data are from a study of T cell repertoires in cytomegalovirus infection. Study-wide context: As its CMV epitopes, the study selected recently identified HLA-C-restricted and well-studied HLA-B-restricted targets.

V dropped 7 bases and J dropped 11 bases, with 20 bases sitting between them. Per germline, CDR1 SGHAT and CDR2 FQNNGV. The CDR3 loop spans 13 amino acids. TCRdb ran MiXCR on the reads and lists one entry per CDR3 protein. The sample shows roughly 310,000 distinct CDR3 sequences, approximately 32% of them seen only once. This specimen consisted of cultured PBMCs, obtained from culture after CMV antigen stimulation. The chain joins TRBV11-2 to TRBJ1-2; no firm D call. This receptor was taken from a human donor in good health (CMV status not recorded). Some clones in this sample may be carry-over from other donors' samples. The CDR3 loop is CASTPEGRTFYTF. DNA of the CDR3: TGTGCCAGCACCCCGGAAGGCAGGACGTTTTACACCTTC.